The 15 T cell receptor beta chains below come from one sample, sequenced in a study of blood T cell repertoires in COVID-19. The protocol was immunoSEQ multiplex PCR, while the TCRdb copy is restricted to in-frame clones and leaves out a portion. This table has about 240,000 clones, about 80% appearing once. Specimen: peripheral blood. Receptors originate from a woman at least 80 years old with acute or convalescent COVID-19.

V usage is TRBV29-1 and J usage is TRBJ2-5, with 12 bases fitting TRBD2. This CDR3 has 15 amino acids. The V gene end was trimmed by 7 bases and the J gene end by 7 bases; junction bases not matched to a gene: 13. Per germline, CDR1 SQVTM and CDR2 ANQGSEA. The CDR3 DNA is TGCAGCGCCGAGGCTAGCGGGGGGGCCGGGGGGACCCAGTACTTC. Residues: CSAEASGGAGGTQYF.

This clone was observed a single time. This chain links TRBV4-2 with TRBJ2-7; 13 nucleotides line up with TRBD2. Trimming at V came to 1 base and at J to 1 base, leaving 19 bases not matched to a gene. Germline loops: CDR1 LGHNA, CDR2 YNFKEQ. This CDR3 is built from 22 residues. The CDR3 DNA follows: TGTGCCAGCAGCCAAGCTAGCGCTACTGGACTAGCGGGGGAGCTGATTTCCTACGAGCAGTACTTC. Translated, it gives CASSQASATGLAGELISYEQYF.

The gene calls are TRBV5-6 and TRBJ2-5, with 7 bases lining up with TRBD2. CDR1 and CDR2 (germline): SGHDT, YYEEEE. The junction had 10 bases not matched to a gene; V was cut back by 4 bases and J by 4 bases. The CDR3 consists of 15 residues. The CDR3 reads CASSPDGWGGETQYF. The DNA for the CDR3 is TGTGCCAGCAGCCCGGACGGCTGGGGGGGAGAGACCCAGTACTTC.

About this clone itself: Other DNA variants within this sample encode the same CDR3. The V gene is TRBV10-3, the J gene TRBJ2-1, with 8 nucleotides matching TRBD2. The junction had 4 bases not matched to a gene; V was cut back by 4 bases and J by 5 bases. Germline values: CDR1 ENHRY, CDR2 SYGVKD. This CDR3 spans 14 amino acids. The CDR3 sequence is CAISVRGGDNEQFF. CDR3 in DNA: TGTGCCATCAGTGTTCGGGGGGGGGACAATGAGCAGTTCTTC.

The chain employs TRBV7-9 and TRBJ1-1; D is unresolved. The V and J ends lost 1 base and 7 bases respectively, with 13 bases between them. The CDR3 totals 14 residues. The germline gives CDR1 SEHNR, CDR2 FQNEAQ (reference sequence). The CDR3 region has the DNA TGTGCCAGCAGCTTAGTGGAGGGAACGGGTGAAGCTTTCTTT. It specifies CASSLVEGTGEAFF.

The CDR3 region has the DNA TGTGCCAGCTCACCACCGGCGGGGGCGGCGACTGAAGCTTTCTTT. Protein product: CASSPPAGAATEAFF. The rearrangement joins TRBV18 to TRBJ1-1; a weak D match, TRBD1 (6 bases). Germline V gene data show CDR1 as KGHSH and CDR2 as LQKENI. V was shortened by 0 bases and J by 5 bases, with 13 bases between the two germline ends. The CDR3 loop spans 15 amino acids.

The chain recombines TRBV19 with TRBJ2-7, with a tentative D call TRBD1 (5 bases). The V end lost 6 bases, the J end lost 2 bases, and 11 bases lay between the germline ends. The germline V gene encodes CDR1 LNHDA and CDR2 SQIVND (reference sequence). The CDR3 has 13 residues. The DNA for the CDR3 is TGTGCCAGTAGCCTGATGGACACCTACGAGCAGTACTTC. Protein sequence: CASSLMDTYEQYF.

The V call is TRBV2, the J call TRBJ1-6, with D possibly being TRBD1 (6 bases). Germline CDR1 reads SNHLY; CDR2 reads FYNNEI. Trimming shortened V by 5 bases and J by 3 bases, and 14 bases separated the two germline ends. This CDR3 has 16 amino acids. DNA for the CDR3: TGTGCCAGCAGTAGGACAGCAAACAACTATAATTCACCCCTCCACTTT. Translated: CASSRTANNYNSPLHF.

This chain connects TRBV28 to TRBJ1-1, with a tentative D call TRBD1 (6 bases). The CDR3 is made up of 13 amino acids. Per the germline V gene, CDR1 is MDHEN and CDR2 is SYDVKM. V lost 6 bases and J 4 bases, leaving 12 bases between the germline ends. DNA of the CDR3: TGTGCCAGCAGGCTTGGGACACCCACTGAAGCTTTCTTT. This codes for CASRLGTPTEAFF. The full variable domain, with the rest looked up from reference TRBV28 and TRBJ1-1, is DVKVTQSSRYLVKRTGEKVFLECVQDMDHENMFWYRQDPGLGLRLIYFSYDVKMKEKGDIPEGYSVSREKKERFSLILESASTNQTSMYLCASRLGTPTEAFFGQGTRLTVV.

The CDR3 DNA reads as TGTGCCAGTAGTAACAAGGGGCCCTATGGCTACACCTTC. It is translated as CASSNKGPYGYTF. The chain links TRBV19 to TRBJ1-2, with D perhaps TRBD1 (5 bases). CDR3 length: 13 residues. Germline values: CDR1 LNHDA, CDR2 SQIVND (reference sequence). Trimming took 4 bases from V and 4 from J, leaving 10 bases between them.

The chain has TRBV28 and TRBJ1-6; TRBD1 matches 8 bases. Trimming took 10 bases from V and 8 from J; bases not matched to a gene: 4. Germline V CDR1 and CDR2: MDHEN, SYDVKM. The CDR3 runs 12 residues. The CDR3 DNA reads TGTGCCACAGGGGGCACGGATTCACCCCTCCACTTT. Residues: CATGGTDSPLHF. Full variable domain (rest looked up from reference TRBV28 and TRBJ1-6): DVKVTQSSRYLVKRTGEKVFLECVQDMDHENMFWYRQDPGLGLRLIYFSYDVKMKEKGDIPEGYSVSREKKERFSLILESASTNQTSMYLCATGGTDSPLHFGNGTRLTVT.

The sample holds one count of this clone. The rearrangement uses TRBV6-2 or TRBV6-3 and TRBJ2-1; TRBD2 agrees at 7 bases. This CDR3 contains 13 residues. V was clipped by 5 bases and J by 4 bases; unmatched bases: 2. Germline V gene lookup returns CDR1 MNHEY and CDR2 SVGEGT. This CDR3 is CASSPGGYNEQFF. Written as DNA, the CDR3 is TGTGCCAGCAGTCCCGGGGGGTACAATGAGCAGTTCTTC.

There are a few counts of this clone. The CDR3 region is CATSVSGTGNTGELFF. The CDR3 DNA reads TGTGCCACCAGTGTTTCCGGGACAGGGAACACCGGGGAGCTGTTTTTT. The chain joins TRBV24-1 to TRBJ2-2, with 8 bases identical to TRBD1. The length of the CDR3 is 16 residues. With 5 bases clipped from V and 1 base from J, the junction kept 5 bases outside the gene matches. The germline V gene has CDR1 KGHDR and CDR2 SFDVKD.

The rearrangement links TRBV7-9 to TRBJ1-1, with TRBD1 identical over 7 bases. Germline values: CDR1 SEHNR, CDR2 FQNEAQ (reference sequence). V lost 5 bases to trimming and J lost 7 bases; unmatched junction nucleotides: 10. This CDR3 has 14 residues. The DNA of the CDR3 is TGTGCCAGCAGCCTAGAAAGGGGGCAGGTTGAAGCTTTCTTT. Amino acids: CASSLERGQVEAFF.

The chain uses TRBV19 and TRBJ1-4; no reliable D call. The CDR3 contains 16 residues. V gave up 5 bases and J gave up 1 base, with 14 bases separating them. Germline V gives CDR1 LNHDA, CDR2 SQIVND (reference sequence). The CDR3: CASSSSGGLTNEKLFF. In nucleotides, the CDR3 is TGTGCCAGTAGTTCGAGTGGAGGGCTAACTAATGAAAAACTGTTTTTT.